This T cell receptor (beta chain) was recovered during a study of regulatory T cells in long-lasting Graves disease. Regarding the study as a whole: Favored usage of TRBV28, TRBJ1-2 and TRBJ2-5 was recorded in persistent disease.

This clonotype was found many times. What it recognizes is unknown. Time point denoted: newly diagnosed GD, antithyroid drugs for less than 3 months. Generation of the TCR library employed RNA extracted from PBMCs. An endocrinology department in Xi'an, China, supplied the patients. Trimming cost V 6 bases and J 7 bases, with 7 bases left between them. The CDR3 is 11 residues long. Germline CDR1 is MNHNS and CDR2 is SASEGT. Researchers made TCR beta libraries by using iRepertoire HTBI primers and running Arm-PCR on CDR3 regions. TCRdb reanalysed the multiplex PCR reads using MiXCR and keeps one entry per CDR3 protein. This table holds about 540,000 distinct CDR3 sequences, approximately 15% found once. The same specimen was also included in a second study, on T cells in Graves' hyperthyroidism and ophthalmopathy. From that second work: On the basis of clinical symptoms, serum thyroxine and TRAb, thyroid ultrasound and orbital computed tomography, diagnoses were made.

The receptor's source is a man aged 25 to 40 with Graves disease. Sequencing was performed on peripheral blood mononuclear cells (PBMCs), taken at new diagnosis, from a patient treated with antithyroid drugs. The V gene is TRBV6-1, the J gene TRBJ2-1; D gene uncertain. The CDR3 spells CASRNGNEQFF. Written as DNA, the CDR3 is TGTGCCAGCAGGAACGGGAATGAGCAGTTCTTC.